This T cell receptor (beta chain) is drawn from a study of shared clonotypes between healthy human individuals. In the study overall: Used for every donor were three CD4 naive, three CD4 memory, two CD8 naive and one CD8 memory plate.

Findings and limits, study-wide: Generation probabilities of non-shared clonotypes were lower (relative to those shared by all four donors).

Investigators divided CD4+ cells into CD45RA+ naive and CD45RA-negative memory subsets. Per the germline V gene, CDR1 is MDHEN and CDR2 is SYDVKM. The CDR3 is 16 residues long. The germline V and J ends were trimmed by 1 base and 3 bases, with 13 bases remaining between them. Clones were read by immunoSEQ multiplex PCR, and TCRdb kept only the in-frame ones, dropping some. The table records about 2 million clones, over 85% of them present only once. Comments on this clone: Antigen: not known.

The chain recombines TRBV28 with TRBJ1-5; D is possibly TRBD1 (5 bases). This TCR was recovered from a man between 18 and 29 years old in good health. The sample was naive CD4+ T cells sorted from blood. Sample subset: CD45RA+ positively selected. The CDR3 bases are TGTGCCAGCAGTTTATATACCAGGGTAAACAATCAGCCCCAGCATTTT. Translated, it gives CASSLYTRVNNQPQHF.